This TCR beta chain was identified during a study of T cells in Graves' hyperthyroidism and ophthalmopathy. Points from the study as a whole: Expanded thyroid clonotypes (above 0.001) were mostly also found in blood. Separation of ophthalmopathy from stable hyperthyroidism was achieved by a 13 V-J model.

Points on this clonotype: Antigen: not known.

Researchers took RNA transcripts and amplified the TCR beta CDR3 regions from them. First-round RT-PCR with HTBI primers amplified the TCR CDR3 region. From the multiplex PCR reads, TCRdb called clonotypes with MiXCR, one entry per CDR3 protein. The repertoire holds some 650,000 distinct CDR3 sequences, with 16% as singletons. Trimming took off 2 bases at V and 4 bases at J, with 11 bases between the two ends. Germline loops: CDR1 LNHNV, CDR2 YYDKDF (reference sequence). The CDR3 length is 14 residues. The specimen was blood. This chain links TRBV15 with TRBJ1-1; tentative D call: TRBD1 (5 bases). This TCR was recovered from a woman aged 40 to 49 with Graves' ophthalmopathy. The CDR3 nucleotides are TGTGCCACCAGCAGACTATTGGGGGGCACTGAAGCTTTCTTT. Its translation is CATSRLLGGTEAFF.